A single sample is the source of the 21 T cell receptor beta chains below, sequenced in a study of beta chain features in type 1 diabetes. TCRB transcripts that were expressed got sequenced, as all of the isolated RNA had been reverse transcribed. TCRdb's table, derived via immunoSEQ multiplex PCR, lists solely in-frame clones and lacks some. Of hundreds of thousands of clones in the sample, 13% to 15% were seen once. The specimen was naive CD4+ T cells from blood. The source of these receptors is a woman aged 40 to 50 in good health.

This clone was picked up a small number of times. The gene calls are TRBV6-5 and TRBJ2-7; D may be TRBD2 (6 bases). The CDR3 length is 15 residues. Per germline, CDR1 MNHEY and CDR2 SVGAGI. The ends were cut back, 6 bases at V and 2 bases at J, with 17 bases in the middle. The CDR3 sequence is CASSPLQGGTYEQYF. The CDR3 DNA sequence: TGTGCCAGCAGCCCCCTCCAGGGCGGGACCTACGAGCAGTACTTC.

The chain employs TRBV19 and TRBJ1-5; D uncertain. Germline V gene sequence: CDR1 LNHDA, CDR2 SQIVND (reference sequence). There are 13 residues in the CDR3. Trimming took 4 bases from V and 3 from J, leaving 7 bases between them. The CDR3 nucleotides read TGTGCCAGTAGTAACGGGGTCAATCAGCCCCAGCATTTT. It is translated as CASSNGVNQPQHF.

This clone was found a few times. The CDR3 protein is CSGGQYQETQYF. In DNA form, the CDR3 reads TGCAGCGGGGGACAGTACCAAGAGACCCAGTACTTC. The V gene is TRBV29-1, the J gene TRBJ2-5; 7 bases line up with TRBD1. The CDR3 covers 12 residues. V gave up 7 bases and J gave up 0 bases; unmatched junction bases: 2. Germline CDR1 and CDR2: SQVTM and ANQGSEA.

The chain links TRBV6-5 to TRBJ2-3; tentatively, D is TRBD2 (6 bases). The CDR3 runs 15 residues. V was trimmed by 3 bases and J by 2 bases, leaving 12 bases between them. CDR1 is MNHEY, CDR2 SVGAGI, per germline. CDR3 sequence reads: CASSYFGGDTDTQYF. The CDR3 bases are TGTGCCAGCAGTTATTTTGGCGGGGACACAGATACGCAGTATTTT.

V and J are TRBV13 and TRBJ2-3, with a tentative D call TRBD1 (6 bases). The germline CDR1 and CDR2 sequences are PRHDT and FYEKMQ (reference sequence). The CDR3 spans 15 residues. V shed 4 bases and J shed 4 bases, with 15 bases lying between them. The CDR3 sequence is CASSSPRGWADTQYF. The DNA of the CDR3 is TGTGCCAGCAGCTCCCCTAGGGGGTGGGCAGATACGCAGTATTTT.

This clone was found a few times. The CDR3 sequence: CASGPLGAAQYF. The CDR3 DNA follows: TGTGCCAGCGGCCCTTTGGGGGCGGCGCAGTACTTC. The V call is TRBV2, the J call TRBJ2-7, with a possible D match to TRBD1 (6 bases). In germline, CDR1 is SNHLY, CDR2 FYNNEI. Trimming shortened V by 8 bases and J by 9 bases, and 17 bases separated the two germline ends. This CDR3 contains 12 residues.

In its sample, this clone was seen a few times. The gene calls are TRBV9 and TRBJ2-3; D unclear. This CDR3 is built from 15 residues. Germline values: CDR1 SGDLS, CDR2 YYNGEE. Between the trimmed V and J ends, which lost 2 bases and 1 base, there was a span of 11 bases. The CDR3 reads CASSVIARGTDTQYF. CDR3 sequence (DNA): TGTGCCAGCAGCGTCATAGCCAGAGGCACAGATACGCAGTATTTT.

The chain employs TRBV11-2 and TRBJ2-2; 10 bases align to TRBD2. Germline CDR1 reads SGHAT; CDR2 reads FQNNGV. The V gene end was trimmed by 5 bases and the J gene end by 8 bases; junction bases not matched to a gene: 17. CDR3 size: 18 residues. Here the CDR3 reads CASSPRVLAGPQGGELFF. For the CDR3, the DNA is TGTGCCAGCAGCCCAAGGGTACTAGCGGGGCCTCAAGGAGGGGAGCTGTTTTTT.

This clone was observed a handful of times. This chain uses TRBV18 with TRBJ2-3; possible D gene TRBD1, 6 bases. The V end was cut by 4 bases, the J end by 2 bases, with 16 bases between. CDR1 is KGHSH, CDR2 LQKENI, per germline. The CDR3 totals 16 residues. CDR3 DNA sequence: TGTGCCAGCTCACTATATGGGGACACAGCCACAGATACGCAGTATTTT. Amino acids: CASSLYGDTATDTQYF. The entire variable domain, with the rest obtained from reference TRBV18 and TRBJ2-3, is as follows: NAGVMQNPRHLVRRRGQEARLRCSPMKGHSHVYWYRQLPEEGLKFMVYLQKENIIDESGMPKERFSAEFPKEGPSILRIQQVVRGDSAAYFCASSLYGDTATDTQYFGPGTRLTVL.

This clone has a handful of counts. The V call is TRBV19, the J call TRBJ2-7, with D maybe TRBD2 (5 bases). The germline CDR1 and CDR2 sequences are LNHDA and SQIVND (reference sequence). The CDR3 has 14 amino acids. V was trimmed by 2 bases and J by 1 base, leaving 9 bases between them. The CDR3 sequence: CASSIRRRSYEQYF. The CDR3 coding sequence is TGTGCCAGTAGTATAAGGCGGAGGTCCTACGAGCAGTACTTC.

This clone was counted a few times. The chain combines TRBV7-9 with TRBJ2-1, with TRBD1 matching over 8 bases. This CDR3 comprises 16 residues. CDR1 SEHNR and CDR2 FQNEAQ come from the germline V gene (reference sequence). Trimming cost V 5 bases and J 7 bases; bases outside gene matches: 13. CDR3 sequence: CASSPRGQGGRNEQFF. The CDR3, as DNA: TGTGCCAGCAGCCCAAGAGGACAGGGTGGGAGGAATGAGCAGTTCTTC.

This CDR3 reads CASSQVYLSQRGTDTQYF. The CDR3 nucleotides read TGCGCCAGCAGCCAAGTCTACCTGTCGCAACGTGGCACAGATACGCAGTATTTT. The chain couples TRBV4-1 to TRBJ2-3; D call uncertain. V was shortened by 1 base and J by 1 base, with 18 bases between the two germline ends. The CDR3 consists of 18 residues. Germline V lookup: CDR1 MGHRA, CDR2 YSYEKL.

This clone showed up many times. CDR3 nucleotides: TGTGCCAGCAGTCCCCTCTCTGGGGCCAACGTCCTGACTTTC. Encoded protein: CASSPLSGANVLTF. This chain joins TRBV14 and TRBJ2-6; D ambiguous. This CDR3 comprises 14 residues. V was shortened by 6 bases and J by 0 bases, with 6 bases between the two germline ends. The germline V gene has CDR1 SGHDN and CDR2 FVKESK.

This clone was counted between two and nine times. This chain joins TRBV15 and TRBJ1-2; TRBD1 agrees at 8 bases. Germline loops: CDR1 LNHNV, CDR2 YYDKDF (reference sequence). V shed 1 base and J 5 bases; nucleotides not matched to a gene: 6. The CDR3 length is 15 residues. CDR3 amino acids: CATSRGQGSLYGYTF. CDR3 coding DNA: TGTGCCACCAGCAGAGGACAGGGGAGCTTATATGGCTACACCTTC.

This clone was seen just once. The chain combines TRBV5-5 with TRBJ2-2; 8 bases agree with TRBD1. The trim removed 4 bases at V and 9 bases at J, leaving 11 bases unmatched. Per germline, CDR1 SGHKS and CDR2 YYEKEE (reference sequence). The CDR3 is 15 amino acids. The CDR3 is CASSLPGGGLRELFF. CDR3 DNA sequence: TGTGCCAGCAGCCTTCCAGGGGGCGGTCTGAGGGAGCTGTTTTTT. Supplemented by reference TRBV5-5 and TRBJ2-2, the full variable domain reads DAGVTQSPTHLIKTRGQQVTLRCSPISGHKSVSWYQQVLGQGPQFIFQYYEKEERGRGNFPDRFSARQFPNYSSELNVNALLLGDSALYLCASSLPGGGLRELFFGEGSRLTVL.

This clone was counted a few times. Within the sample, other DNA sequences also encode this same CDR3. V gene TRBV5-1 combines with J gene TRBJ2-5; 11 nucleotides line up with TRBD1. Per germline, CDR1 SGHRS and CDR2 YFSETQ. CDR3 length: 15 amino acids. Germline trimming cut 4 bases from V and 2 bases from J; bases unmatched to any gene: 4. The CDR3 is CASSQGTGGQETQYF. The CDR3 bases are TGCGCCAGCAGCCAAGGGACAGGGGGACAAGAGACCCAGTACTTC.

The chain recombines TRBV6-6 with TRBJ2-3, with TRBD2 as a possible D gene (5 bases). With 2 bases removed from V and 8 bases from J, the gap between germline ends came to 14 bases. This CDR3 spans 14 amino acids. Germline V gene lookup returns CDR1 MNHNY and CDR2 SVGAGI (reference sequence). This chain's CDR3 is CASSYSRSRGTQYF. The CDR3 DNA follows: TGTGCCAGCAGTTACAGTCGGTCTCGGGGTACGCAGTATTTT.

The chain recombines TRBV11-2 with TRBJ1-2, with TRBD1 matching 10 bases. Germline V lookup: CDR1 SGHAT, CDR2 FQNNGV. Germline trimming cut 4 bases from V and 4 bases from J; bases unmatched to any gene: 6. The length of the CDR3 is 15 residues. In DNA form, the CDR3 reads TGTGCCAGCAGCTCACTGGGACAGGGGACCTATGGCTACACCTTC. Encoded protein: CASSSLGQGTYGYTF.

This clone was detected a few times. The chain uses TRBV9 and TRBJ2-3; 8 bases map to TRBD2. This CDR3 region has 15 residues. CDR1 is SGDLS and CDR2 is YYNGEE in the germline V gene. V shed 3 bases and J 6 bases; nucleotides not matched to a gene: 9. The CDR3 loop reads CASSGSGGPPDTQYF. The CDR3 coding sequence is TGTGCCAGCAGCGGGAGCGGGGGCCCGCCCGATACGCAGTATTTT.

There are a few counts of this clone. The chain has TRBV6-5 and TRBJ1-1; D perhaps matches TRBD1 (6 bases). In germline, CDR1 is MNHEY, CDR2 SVGAGI. V was pared by 8 bases and J by 6 bases, with 19 bases between. CDR3 length equals 14 residues. The CDR3 loop reads CASYRDNVVSEAFF. In DNA, the CDR3 is TGTGCCAGCTACCGGGACAACGTGGTCTCTGAAGCTTTCTTT.

This clone was observed a few times. The chain joins TRBV6-1 to TRBJ2-1; 7 nucleotides line up with TRBD1. Trimming cost V 6 bases and J 9 bases; bases outside gene matches: 8. Germline CDR1 reads MNHNS; CDR2 reads SASEGT. This CDR3 is built from 13 residues. CDR3 sequence reads: CASRDRVLGEQFF. In DNA form, the CDR3 reads TGTGCCAGCAGAGACAGGGTTTTAGGTGAGCAGTTCTTC.